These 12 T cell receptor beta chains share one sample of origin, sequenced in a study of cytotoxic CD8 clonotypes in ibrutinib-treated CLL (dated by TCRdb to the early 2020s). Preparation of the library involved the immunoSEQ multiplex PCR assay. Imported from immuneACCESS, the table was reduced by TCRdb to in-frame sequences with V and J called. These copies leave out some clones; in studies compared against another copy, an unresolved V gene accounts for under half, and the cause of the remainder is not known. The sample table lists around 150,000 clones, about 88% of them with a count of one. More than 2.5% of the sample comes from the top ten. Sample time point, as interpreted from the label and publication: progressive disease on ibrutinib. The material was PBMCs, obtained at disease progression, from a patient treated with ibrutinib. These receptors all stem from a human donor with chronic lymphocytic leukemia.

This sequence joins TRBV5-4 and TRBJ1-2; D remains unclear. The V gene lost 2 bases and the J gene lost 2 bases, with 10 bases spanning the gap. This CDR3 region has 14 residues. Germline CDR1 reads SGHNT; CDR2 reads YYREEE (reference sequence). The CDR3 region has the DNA TGTGCCAGCAGCTTTTTTGGGGAAAACTATGGCTACACCTTC. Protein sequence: CASSFFGENYGYTF.

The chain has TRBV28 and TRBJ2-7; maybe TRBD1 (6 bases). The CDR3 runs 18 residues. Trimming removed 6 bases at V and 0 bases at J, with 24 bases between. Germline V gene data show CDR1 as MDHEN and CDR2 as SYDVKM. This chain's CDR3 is CASSTRSFRDTLSYEQYF. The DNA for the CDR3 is TGTGCCAGCAGCACGAGATCCTTCCGGGACACCCTCTCCTACGAGCAGTACTTC.

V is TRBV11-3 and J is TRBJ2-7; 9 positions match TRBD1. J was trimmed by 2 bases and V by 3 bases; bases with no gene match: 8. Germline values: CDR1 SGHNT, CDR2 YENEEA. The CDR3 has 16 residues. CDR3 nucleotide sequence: TGTGCCAGCAGCTTCCCTAGACAGGGGGGAACCTACGAGCAGTACTTC. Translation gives CASSFPRQGGTYEQYF.

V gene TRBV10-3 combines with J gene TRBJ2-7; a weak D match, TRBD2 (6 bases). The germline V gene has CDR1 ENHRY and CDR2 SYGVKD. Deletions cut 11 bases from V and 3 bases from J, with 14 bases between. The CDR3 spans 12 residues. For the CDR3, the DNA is TGTGCCTCCTCTCGTAGCGGCTACGAGCAGTACTTC. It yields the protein CASSRSGYEQYF.

CDR3 in DNA: TGTGCCAGCAGTTTCTCAGGGAGCTCCTACGAGCAGTACTTC. It translates to CASSFSGSSYEQYF. The V and J genes are TRBV27 and TRBJ2-7; D is possibly TRBD1 or TRBD2 (5 bases each). The CDR3 extends over 14 amino acids. The germline V gene has CDR1 MNHEY and CDR2 SMNVEV (reference sequence). Trimming took 3 bases from V and 0 from J, leaving 9 bases between them.

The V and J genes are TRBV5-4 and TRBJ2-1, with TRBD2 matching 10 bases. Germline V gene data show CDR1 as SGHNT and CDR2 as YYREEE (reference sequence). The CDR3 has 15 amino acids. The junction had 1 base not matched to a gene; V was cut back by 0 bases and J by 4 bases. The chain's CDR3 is CASSLGTSGYNEQFF. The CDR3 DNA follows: TGTGCCAGCAGCTTGGGGACTAGCGGATACAATGAGCAGTTCTTC.

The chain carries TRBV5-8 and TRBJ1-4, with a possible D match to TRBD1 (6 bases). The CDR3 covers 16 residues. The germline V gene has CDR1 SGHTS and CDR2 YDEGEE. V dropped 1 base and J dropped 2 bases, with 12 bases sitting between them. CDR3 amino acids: CASSLWVTGTNEKLFF. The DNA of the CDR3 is TGTGCCAGCAGCTTGTGGGTGACAGGCACTAATGAAAAACTGTTTTTT.

The chain's CDR3 is CATSRGWGYSSGGELFF. Written as DNA, the CDR3 is TGTGCCACCAGCAGAGGTTGGGGGTACTCTTCCGGCGGGGAGCTGTTTTTT. The chain carries TRBV15 and TRBJ2-2, with D possibly being TRBD1 or TRBD2 (5 bases each). The CDR3 consists of 17 residues. The germline V gene encodes CDR1 LNHNV and CDR2 YYDKDF (reference sequence). Deletions cut 1 base from V and 7 bases from J, with 19 bases between.

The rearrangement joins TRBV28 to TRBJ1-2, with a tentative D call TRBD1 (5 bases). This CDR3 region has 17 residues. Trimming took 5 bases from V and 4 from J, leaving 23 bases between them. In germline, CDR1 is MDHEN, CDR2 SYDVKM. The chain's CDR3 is CASSRIGTSGSSYGYTF. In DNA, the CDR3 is TGTGCCAGCAGTCGTATAGGGACCTCGGGGTCCTCCTATGGCTACACCTTC.

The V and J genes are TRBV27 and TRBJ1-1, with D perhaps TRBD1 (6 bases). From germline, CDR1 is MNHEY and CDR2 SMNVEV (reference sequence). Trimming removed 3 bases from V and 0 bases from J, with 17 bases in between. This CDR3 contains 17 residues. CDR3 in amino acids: CASSFSMRGRVNTEAFF. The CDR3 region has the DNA TGTGCCAGCAGTTTCAGTATGAGGGGGAGGGTGAACACTGAAGCTTTCTTT.

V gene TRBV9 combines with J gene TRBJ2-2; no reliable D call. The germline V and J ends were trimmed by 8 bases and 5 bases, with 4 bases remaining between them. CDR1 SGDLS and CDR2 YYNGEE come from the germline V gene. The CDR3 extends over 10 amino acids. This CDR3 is CASGTGELFF. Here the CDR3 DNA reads TGTGCCAGTGGGACCGGGGAGCTGTTTTTT.

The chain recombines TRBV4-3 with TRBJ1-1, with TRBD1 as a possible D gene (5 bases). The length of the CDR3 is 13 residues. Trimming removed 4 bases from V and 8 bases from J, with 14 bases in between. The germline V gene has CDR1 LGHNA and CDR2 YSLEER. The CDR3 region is CASSPHRGGEAFF. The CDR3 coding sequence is TGCGCCAGCAGCCCCCATAGGGGCGGGGAAGCTTTCTTT.